This TCR beta chain appears in the sequencing data of a study of cytomegalovirus exposure and HLA in healthy donors. This clone has only one observation. Per the germline V gene, CDR1 is SQVTM and CDR2 is ANQGSEA. Unmatched junction bases numbered 3, after V lost 6 bases and J lost 0 bases. CDR3 length equals 15 residues. The PCR ran on 60 Vbeta and 13 Jbeta primers. Using immunoSEQ multiplex PCR, the repertoire was profiled, and TCRdb retains in-frame clones only, with some absent. Of about 170,000 clones listed, approximately 59% were seen once; the top ten hold around 3.2%. The clonotype originates from a middle-aged man in good health and CMV-seronegative. The sample consisted of PBMCs. The chain combines TRBV29-1 with TRBJ2-1, with 12 bases lining up with TRBD2. CDR3 sequence reads: CSVETSGSSYNEQFF. CDR3 nucleotide sequence: TGCAGCGTGGAGACTAGCGGGAGCTCCTACAATGAGCAGTTCTTC.